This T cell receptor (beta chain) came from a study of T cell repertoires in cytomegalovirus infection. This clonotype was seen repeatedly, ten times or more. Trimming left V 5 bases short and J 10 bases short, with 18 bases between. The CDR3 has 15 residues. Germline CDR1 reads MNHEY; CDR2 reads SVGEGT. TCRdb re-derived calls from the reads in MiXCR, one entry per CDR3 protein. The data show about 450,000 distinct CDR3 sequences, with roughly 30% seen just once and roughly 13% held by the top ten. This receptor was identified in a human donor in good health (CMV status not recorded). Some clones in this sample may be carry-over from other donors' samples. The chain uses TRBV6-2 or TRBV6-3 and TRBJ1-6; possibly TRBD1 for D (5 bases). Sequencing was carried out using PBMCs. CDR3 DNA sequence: TGTGCCAGCAGTGTGGAAGACAGCCCGGGATCACCCCTCCACTTT. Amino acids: CASSVEDSPGSPLHF.